This TCR beta chain was found in a study of blood T cell repertoires in COVID-19. Overall study context: There were acute and convalescent COVID-19 samples, and they came from the United States, Italy and Spain. PBMCs, B-cell-depleted T cells, or T cells provided the cDNA or gDNA that made up the material.

In the source study's methods: Researchers report that nucleated cell counts were estimated from reference gene primer amplification. TCRdb's copy holds only in-frame clones and misses some; the assay was immunoSEQ multiplex PCR. The DNA was the basis for D and trimming; V, J and clone size are from that table. The sample lists about 49,000 clones; 90% were seen once. V was pared by 11 bases and J by 3 bases, with 16 bases between. Germline lookup yields CDR1 SNHLY and CDR2 FYNNEI. The CDR3 consists of 13 residues. The V call is TRBV2, the J call TRBJ2-5; D is uncertain. The clonotype originates from a human donor in a cohort sampled during active COVID-19. The sample was peripheral blood. CDR3 residues: CASIGENEETQYF. DNA of the CDR3: TGTGCCTCAATCGGAGAAAATGAAGAGACCCAGTACTTC.